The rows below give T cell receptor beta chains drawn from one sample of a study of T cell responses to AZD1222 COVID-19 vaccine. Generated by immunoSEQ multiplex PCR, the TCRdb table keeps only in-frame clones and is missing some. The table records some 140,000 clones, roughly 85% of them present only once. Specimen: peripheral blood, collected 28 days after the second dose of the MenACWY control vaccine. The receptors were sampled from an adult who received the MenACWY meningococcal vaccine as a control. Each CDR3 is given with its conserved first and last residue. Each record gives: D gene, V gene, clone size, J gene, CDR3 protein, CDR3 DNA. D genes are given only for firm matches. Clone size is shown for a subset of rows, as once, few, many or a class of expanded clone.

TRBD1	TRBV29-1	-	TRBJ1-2	CSPQFLGQLNYGYTF	TGCAGCCCGCAATTTTTGGGACAGCTCAACTATGGCTACACCTTC
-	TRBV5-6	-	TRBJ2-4	CASSLVGKNIQYF	TGTGCCAGCAGCTTGGTGGGCAAAAACATTCAGTACTTC
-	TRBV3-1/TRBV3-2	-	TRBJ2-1	CASSQAGAGANEQFF	TGTGCCAGCAGCCAAGCGGGAGCCGGGGCGAATGAGCAGTTCTTC
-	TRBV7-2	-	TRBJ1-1	CASRSGYTEAFF	TGTGCCAGCAGATCAGGGTACACTGAAGCTTTCTTT
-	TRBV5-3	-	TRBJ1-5	CARSSAMDSNQPQHF	TGTGCCAGAAGCTCCGCGATGGATAGCAATCAGCCCCAGCATTTT
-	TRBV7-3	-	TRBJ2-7	CASSLQGFGEQYF	TGTGCCAGCAGCTTACAGGGGTTCGGCGAGCAGTACTTC
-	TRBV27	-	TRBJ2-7	CASSFGGLEQYF	TGTGCCAGCAGTTTCGGCGGGCTCGAGCAGTACTTC
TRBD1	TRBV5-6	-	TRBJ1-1	CASSTPWGQGNTEAFF	TGTGCCAGCAGTACCCCATGGGGACAGGGGAACACTGAAGCTTTCTTT
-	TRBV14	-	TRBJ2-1	CASSHLEYNEQFF	TGTGCCAGCAGCCACTTAGAATACAATGAGCAGTTCTTC
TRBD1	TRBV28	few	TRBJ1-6	CASTPGRDRFSYNSPLHF	TGTGCCAGCACTCCCGGCCGGGACAGATTCTCCTATAATTCACCCCTCCACTTT
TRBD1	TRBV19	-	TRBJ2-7	CASTRDSVSYEQYF	TGTGCCAGTACCCGGGACAGTGTTTCGTACGAGCAGTACTTC
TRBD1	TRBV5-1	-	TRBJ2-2	CASSLTGGYTGELFF	TGCGCCAGCAGCTTGACAGGGGGCTACACCGGGGAGCTGTTTTTT
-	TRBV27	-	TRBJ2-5	CASNDLEGGKTQYF	TGTGCCAGCAATGATTTAGAGGGGGGAAAGACCCAGTACTTC
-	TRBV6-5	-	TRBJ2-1	CASSYPGDEQFF	TGTGCCAGCAGTTACCCTGGAGATGAGCAGTTCTTC
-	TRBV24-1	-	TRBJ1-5	CATSDYYQWGSSNQPQHF	TGTGCCACCAGTGATTATTATCAATGGGGATCGAGCAATCAGCCCCAGCATTTT
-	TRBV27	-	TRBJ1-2	CASSPTGNYGYTF	TGTGCCAGCAGTCCCACGGGGAACTATGGCTACACCTTC
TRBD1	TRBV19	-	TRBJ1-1	CASTTRGQSNTEAFF	TGTGCCAGTACCACAAGGGGACAGAGTAACACTGAAGCTTTCTTT
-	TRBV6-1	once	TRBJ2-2	CASSETGSTGELFF	TGTGCCAGCAGTGAAACAGGGTCCACCGGGGAGCTGTTTTTT
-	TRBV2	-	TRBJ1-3	CATETPFSGNTIYF	TGTGCCACCGAGACACCTTTCTCTGGAAACACCATATATTTT
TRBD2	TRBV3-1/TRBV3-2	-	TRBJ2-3	CASRAGTSGTDTQYF	TGTGCCAGCAGGGCCGGGACTAGCGGGACAGATACGCAGTATTTT
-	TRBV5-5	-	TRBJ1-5	CASSLADGISNQPQHF	TGTGCCAGCAGCTTGGCCGACGGGATTAGCAATCAGCCCCAGCATTTT
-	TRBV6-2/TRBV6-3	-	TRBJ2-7	CASSYEAASGLYEQYF	TGTGCCAGCAGTTATGAGGCGGCGAGCGGACTCTACGAGCAGTACTTC
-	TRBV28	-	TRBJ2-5	CASSPPGRRQETQYF	TGTGCCAGCAGTCCGCCGGGACGGCGACAAGAGACCCAGTACTTC
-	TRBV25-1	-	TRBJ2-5	CATKTWVLETQYF	TGTGCCACTAAAACCTGGGTCTTAGAGACCCAGTACTTC
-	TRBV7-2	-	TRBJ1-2	CASSFIRGGYGYTF	TGTGCCAGCAGCTTCATCCGGGGGGGCTATGGCTACACCTTC
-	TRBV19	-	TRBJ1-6	CASRGATYNSPLHF	TGTGCCAGTCGGGGAGCAACCTATAATTCACCCCTCCACTTT
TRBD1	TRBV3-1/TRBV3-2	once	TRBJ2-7	CASSPLKEGASYEQYF	TGTGCCAGCAGCCCCCTCAAAGAGGGGGCATCCTACGAGCAGTACTTC
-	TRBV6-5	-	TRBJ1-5	CASSPGKRQPQHF	TGTGCCAGCAGTCCAGGGAAGCGTCAGCCCCAGCATTTT
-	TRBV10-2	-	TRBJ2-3	CASSENPPLNTQYF	TGCGCCAGCAGTGAGAATCCCCCTCTGAATACGCAGTATTTT
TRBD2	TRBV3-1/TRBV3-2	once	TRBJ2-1	CASSLGTGGEQFF	TGTGCCAGCAGCCTTGGGACCGGGGGGGAGCAGTTCTTC
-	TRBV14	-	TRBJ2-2	CASSQKSIFTGELFF	TGTGCCAGCAGCCAAAAGAGTATCTTCACCGGGGAGCTGTTTTTT
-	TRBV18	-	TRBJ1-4	CASSTDMLTNEKLFF	TGTGCCAGCTCAACCGACATGCTAACTAATGAAAAACTGTTTTTT
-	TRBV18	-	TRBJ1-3	CASSPSPGAGNTIYF	TGTGCCAGCTCACCATCCCCAGGTGCTGGAAACACCATATATTTT
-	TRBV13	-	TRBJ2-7	CASSLETYEQYF	TGTGCCAGCAGCTTAGAGACCTACGAGCAGTACTTC
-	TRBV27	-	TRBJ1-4	CASSSIKGGEEKLFF	TGTGCCAGCAGTAGCATTAAGGGTGGGGAGGAAAAACTGTTTTTT
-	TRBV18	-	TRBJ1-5	CASSPSSGGNQPQHF	TGTGCCAGCTCACCCTCCTCAGGGGGCAATCAGCCCCAGCATTTT
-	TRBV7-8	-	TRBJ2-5	CASSLAEYQETQYF	TGTGCCAGCAGCTTAGCAGAATACCAAGAGACCCAGTACTTC
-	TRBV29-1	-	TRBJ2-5	CSPRSLQETQYF	TGCAGCCCCCGAAGTCTCCAAGAGACCCAGTACTTC
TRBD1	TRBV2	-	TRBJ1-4	CASSARQGPNEKLFF	TGTGCCAGCAGTGCGAGACAGGGGCCTAATGAAAAACTGTTTTTT
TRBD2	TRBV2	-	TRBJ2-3	CASMELRGGPTDTQYF	TGTGCCAGCATGGAGTTGCGGGGGGGCCCCACAGATACGCAGTATTTT
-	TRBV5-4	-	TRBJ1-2	CASSLDQGLYGYTF	TGTGCCAGCAGCTTGGATCAGGGCCTCTATGGCTACACCTTC
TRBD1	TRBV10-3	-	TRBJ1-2	CAISGTGGDYGYTF	TGTGCCATCAGCGGGACAGGGGGCGACTATGGCTACACCTTC
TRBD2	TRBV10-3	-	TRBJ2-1	CAITQGLAGGGTYNEQFF	TGTGCCATCACCCAGGGACTAGCGGGAGGCGGCACCTACAATGAGCAGTTCTTC
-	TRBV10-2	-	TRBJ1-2	CASSESSYGYTF	TGCGCCAGCAGTGAGTCGAGCTATGGCTACACCTTC
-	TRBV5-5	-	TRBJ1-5	CASRQTVGGASQPQHF	TGTGCCAGCAGGCAGACGGTGGGGGGCGCGTCCCAGCCCCAGCATTTT
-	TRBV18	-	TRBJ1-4	CASSPPGAGEKLFF	TGTGCCAGCTCACCCCCCGGGGCGGGTGAAAAACTGTTTTTT
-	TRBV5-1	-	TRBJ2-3	CASSPILGAEDTQYF	TGCGCCAGCAGCCCCATCTTGGGGGCCGAAGATACGCAGTATTTT
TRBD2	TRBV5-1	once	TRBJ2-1	CASSIGTSANNEQFF	TGCGCCAGCAGCATTGGGACTAGCGCTAACAATGAGCAGTTCTTC
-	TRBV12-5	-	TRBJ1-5	CASGLRQALNQPQHF	TGTGCTAGTGGTTTGCGACAGGCTCTCAATCAGCCCCAGCATTTT
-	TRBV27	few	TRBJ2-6	CASSFGFSGANVLTF	TGTGCCAGCAGTTTTGGGTTCTCTGGGGCCAACGTCCTGACTTTC
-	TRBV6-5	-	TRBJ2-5	CASSYKVTETQYF	TGTGCCAGCAGTTACAAGGTCACAGAGACCCAGTACTTC
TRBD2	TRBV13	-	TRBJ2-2	CASSVPTSGGTGELFF	TGTGCCAGCAGCGTACCGACTAGCGGGGGTACCGGGGAGCTGTTTTTT
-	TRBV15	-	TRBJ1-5	CATSLPLVGRQPQHF	TGTGCCACCAGCTTACCGCTAGTAGGTCGTCAGCCCCAGCATTTT
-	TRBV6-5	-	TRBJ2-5	CASSYSIAQYF	TGTGCCAGCAGTTACTCAATAGCCCAGTACTTC
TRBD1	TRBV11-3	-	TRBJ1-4	CASSLRTGSREKLFF	TGTGCCAGCAGCTTAAGGACAGGGTCGCGAGAAAAACTGTTTTTT